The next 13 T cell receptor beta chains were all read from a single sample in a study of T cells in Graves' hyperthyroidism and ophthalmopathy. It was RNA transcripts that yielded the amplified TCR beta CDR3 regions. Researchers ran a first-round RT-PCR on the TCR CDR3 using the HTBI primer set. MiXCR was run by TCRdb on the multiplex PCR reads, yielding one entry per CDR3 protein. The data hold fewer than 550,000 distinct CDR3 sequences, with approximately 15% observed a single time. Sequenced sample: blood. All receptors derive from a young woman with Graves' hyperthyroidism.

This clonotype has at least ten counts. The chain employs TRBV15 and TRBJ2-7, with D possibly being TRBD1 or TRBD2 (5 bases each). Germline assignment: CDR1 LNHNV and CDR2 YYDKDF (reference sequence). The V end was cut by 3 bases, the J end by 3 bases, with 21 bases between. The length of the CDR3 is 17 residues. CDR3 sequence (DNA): TGTGCCACCAGCAGGGCTATTCAGGGCATTGGGGGCTACGAGCAGTACTTC. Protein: CATSRAIQGIGGYEQYF.

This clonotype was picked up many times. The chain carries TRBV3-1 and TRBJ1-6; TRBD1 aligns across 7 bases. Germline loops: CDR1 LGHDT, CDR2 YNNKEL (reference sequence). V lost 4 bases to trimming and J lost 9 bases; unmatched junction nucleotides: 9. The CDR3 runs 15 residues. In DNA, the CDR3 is TGTGCCAGCAGCCTCAGCGACAGGGCGGGTTCACCCCTCCACTTT. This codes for CASSLSDRAGSPLHF.

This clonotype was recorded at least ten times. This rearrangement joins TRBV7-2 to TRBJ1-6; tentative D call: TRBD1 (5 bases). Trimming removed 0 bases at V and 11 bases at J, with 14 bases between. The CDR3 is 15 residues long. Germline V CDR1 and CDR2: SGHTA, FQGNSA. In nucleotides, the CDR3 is TGTGCCAGCAGCTTAGCGGGGGGGGGAAGCCCACCCCTCCACTTT. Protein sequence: CASSLAGGGSPPLHF.

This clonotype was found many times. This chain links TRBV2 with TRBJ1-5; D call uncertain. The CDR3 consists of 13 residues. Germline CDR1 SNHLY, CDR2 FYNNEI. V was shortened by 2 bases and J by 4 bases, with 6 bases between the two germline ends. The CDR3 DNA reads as TGTGCCAGCAGTGAATGGCCGAATCAGCCCCAGCATTTT. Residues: CASSEWPNQPQHF. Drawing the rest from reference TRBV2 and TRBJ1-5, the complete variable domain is EPEVTQTPSHQVTQMGQEVILRCVPISNHLYFYWYRQILGQKVEFLVSFYNNEISEKSEIFDDQFSVERPDGSNFTLKIRSTKLEDSAMYFCASSEWPNQPQHFGDGTRLSIL.

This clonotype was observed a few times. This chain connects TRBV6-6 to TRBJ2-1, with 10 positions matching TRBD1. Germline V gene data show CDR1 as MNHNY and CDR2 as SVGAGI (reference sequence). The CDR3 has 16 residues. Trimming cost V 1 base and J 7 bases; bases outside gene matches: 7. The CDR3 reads CASSYLTWTGGNEQFF. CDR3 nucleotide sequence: TGTGCCAGCAGTTACTTGACCTGGACAGGGGGTAATGAGCAGTTCTTC.

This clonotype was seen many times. CDR3 sequence (DNA): TGTGCCAGCAGCTCCCAGGCGTACACTGAAGCTTTCTTT. Translating it yields CASSSQAYTEAFF. The gene calls are TRBV7-9 and TRBJ1-1; D not resolved. In germline, CDR1 is SEHNR, CDR2 FQNEAQ (reference sequence). This CDR3 has 13 amino acids. V lost 4 bases, J lost 3 bases, and 9 bases lay in between.

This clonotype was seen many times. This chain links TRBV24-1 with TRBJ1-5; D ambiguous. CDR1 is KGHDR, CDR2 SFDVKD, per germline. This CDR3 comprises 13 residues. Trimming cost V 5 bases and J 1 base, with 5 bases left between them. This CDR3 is CATSVGSNQPQHF. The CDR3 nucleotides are TGTGCCACCAGTGTTGGAAGCAATCAGCCCCAGCATTTT.

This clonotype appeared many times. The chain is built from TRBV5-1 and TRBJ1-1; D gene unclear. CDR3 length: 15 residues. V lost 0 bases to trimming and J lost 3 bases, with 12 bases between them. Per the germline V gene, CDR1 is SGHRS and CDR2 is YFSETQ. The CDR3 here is CASSLERIRDTEAFF. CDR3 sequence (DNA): TGCGCCAGCAGCTTGGAAAGGATCCGCGACACTGAAGCTTTCTTT.

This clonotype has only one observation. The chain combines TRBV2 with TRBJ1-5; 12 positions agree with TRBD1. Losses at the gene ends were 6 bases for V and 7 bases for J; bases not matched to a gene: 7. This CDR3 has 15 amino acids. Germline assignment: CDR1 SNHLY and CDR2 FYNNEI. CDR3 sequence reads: CASRRDRGRDQPQHF. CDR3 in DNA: TGTGCCAGCAGACGGGACAGGGGGCGCGACCAGCCCCAGCATTTT. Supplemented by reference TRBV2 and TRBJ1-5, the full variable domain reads EPEVTQTPSHQVTQMGQEVILRCVPISNHLYFYWYRQILGQKVEFLVSFYNNEISEKSEIFDDQFSVERPDGSNFTLKIRSTKLEDSAMYFCASRRDRGRDQPQHFGDGTRLSIL.

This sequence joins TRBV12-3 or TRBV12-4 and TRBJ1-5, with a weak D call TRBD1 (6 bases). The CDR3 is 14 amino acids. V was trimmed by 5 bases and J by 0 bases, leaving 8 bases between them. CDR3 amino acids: CASSKQGSNQPQHF. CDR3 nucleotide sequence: TGTGCCAGCAGTAAACAGGGTAGCAATCAGCCCCAGCATTTT.

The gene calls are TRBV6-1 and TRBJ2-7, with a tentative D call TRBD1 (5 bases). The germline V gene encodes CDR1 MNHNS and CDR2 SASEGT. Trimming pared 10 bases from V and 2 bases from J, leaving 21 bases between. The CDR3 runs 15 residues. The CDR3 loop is CAIDERQSPTYEQYF. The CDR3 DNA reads TGTGCCATCGACGAAAGACAGTCCCCTACCTACGAGCAGTACTTC.

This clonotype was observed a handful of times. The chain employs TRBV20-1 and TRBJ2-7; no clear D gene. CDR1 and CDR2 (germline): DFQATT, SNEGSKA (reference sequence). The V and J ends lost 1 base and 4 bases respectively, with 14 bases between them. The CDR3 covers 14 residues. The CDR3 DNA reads TGCAGTGCTAGAGCCGCGGCCCTCGGGTACGAGCAGTACTTC. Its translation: CSARAAALGYEQYF.

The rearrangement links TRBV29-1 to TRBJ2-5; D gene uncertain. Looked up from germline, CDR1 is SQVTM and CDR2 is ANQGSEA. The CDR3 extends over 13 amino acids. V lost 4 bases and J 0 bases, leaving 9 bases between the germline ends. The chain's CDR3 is CSVAGQHQETQYF. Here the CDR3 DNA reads TGCAGCGTTGCGGGCCAGCACCAAGAGACCCAGTACTTC.